This TCR beta chain originates from a study of post-analysis software for immune sequencing data. Germline loops: CDR1 SGHRS, CDR2 YFSETQ. This CDR3 region has 17 residues. V dropped 2 bases and J dropped 0 bases, with 15 bases sitting between them. General study findings and limits: Patients showed TRBV5-6, TRBV5-1 and TRBV20-1 among roughly five TRBV segments more frequent than in controls. Patients with multiple sclerosis recorded significantly lower normalized Chao1 diversity than controls, the study found.

Libraries were made from TCR beta cDNA, and they carried unique molecular identifiers. TCRdb redid the calling of the PCR reads with MiXCR, one entry per CDR3 protein. This table has about 540,000 distinct CDR3 sequences, 30% to 40% appearing once. This clonotype was seen a handful of times. Its antigen is not known. Specimen: blood. This rearrangement joins TRBV5-1 to TRBJ2-1, with D maybe TRBD1 (6 bases). The origin of this receptor is a girl aged 2 to 17 with multiple sclerosis. The CDR3 nucleotides are TGCGCCAGCAGCTTTAGTCGACAGGTGAGCTCCTACAATGAGCAGTTCTTC. Translated, it gives CASSFSRQVSSYNEQFF.